A single sample gave rise to the 18 T cell receptor beta chains below, sequenced in a study of PD-1 blockade in classical Hodgkin lymphoma. Assay used: immunoSEQ multiplex PCR; TCRdb lists only in-frame clones, some missing. Altogether more than 15,000 clones are present, roughly 90% being singletons, with the ten largest covering 0.45% to 0.6%. As to time point: newly diagnosed, previously untreated cHL patient sample. Magnetic negative selection purified CD4+ T cells from thawed PBMCs. Sequenced sample: CD4+ T cells from blood. These receptors were collected from a human donor with classical Hodgkin lymphoma.

DNA for the CDR3: TGTGCCAGCAGCTTAGAGTCGGGGGGAAATAATTCACCCCTCCACTTT. Its protein product is CASSLESGGNNSPLHF. The rearrangement links TRBV13 to TRBJ1-6; a weak D match, TRBD1 (5 bases). The V gene's germline CDR1 is PRHDT and CDR2 FYEKMQ (reference sequence). V gave up 1 base and J gave up 5 bases, with 12 bases separating them. This CDR3 contains 16 residues.

The chain couples TRBV15 to TRBJ2-1; D is possibly TRBD2 (6 bases). Trimming took off 0 bases at V and 3 bases at J, with 12 bases between the two ends. Germline V gene sequence: CDR1 LNHNV, CDR2 YYDKDF (reference sequence). The CDR3 contains 16 residues. The DNA for the CDR3 is TGTGCCACCAGCAGAGACCGGGACTCCCTCTACAATGAGCAGTTCTTC. This codes for CATSRDRDSLYNEQFF.

The rearrangement links TRBV6-5 to TRBJ2-7; D possibly corresponds to TRBD1 (6 bases). There are 13 residues in the CDR3. V was shortened by 2 bases and J by 2 bases, with 7 bases between the two germline ends. Germline V CDR1 and CDR2: MNHEY, SVGAGI. Here the CDR3 reads CASSYAGAYEQYF. DNA of the CDR3: TGTGCCAGCAGTTACGCAGGGGCCTACGAGCAGTACTTC.

This chain connects TRBV19 to TRBJ2-3; 11 bases agree with TRBD1. This CDR3 has 17 residues. The germline gives CDR1 LNHDA, CDR2 SQIVND (reference sequence). V lost 5 bases, J lost 4 bases, and 11 bases stayed unmatched. The CDR3 protein is CASSPPAGTGGSDTQYF. In nucleotides, the CDR3 is TGTGCCAGTAGTCCGCCCGCCGGGACAGGGGGTTCAGATACGCAGTATTTT.

In DNA, the CDR3 is TGTGCCAGCAGTTCCACAGGACAGCCCCAGCATTTT. This translates into CASSSTGQPQHF. The rearrangement uses TRBV6-5 and TRBJ1-5, with D possibly TRBD1 on 5 matching bases. The germline V and J ends were trimmed by 4 bases and 7 bases, with 8 bases remaining between them. The CDR3 runs 12 residues. The germline V gene has CDR1 MNHEY and CDR2 SVGAGI.

The chain is built from TRBV30 and TRBJ2-3; D is unclear. Trimming stripped 2 bases from V and 0 bases from J, with 6 bases between. The CDR3 covers 13 residues. CDR1 is GTSNPN, CDR2 SVGIG, per germline (reference sequence). The chain's CDR3 is CAWSPPSTDTQYF. CDR3 coding DNA: TGTGCCTGGAGTCCTCCTAGCACAGATACGCAGTATTTT.

This rearrangement joins TRBV5-5 to TRBJ2-1; D gene unclear. The V gene's germline CDR1 is SGHKS and CDR2 YYEKEE (reference sequence). The CDR3 length is 14 residues. V was shortened by 0 bases and J by 1 base, with 5 bases between the two germline ends. The CDR3 nucleotides read TGTGCCAGCAGCTTGGCCAGTTCCTACAATGAGCAGTTCTTC. It codes for CASSLASSYNEQFF.

The chain carries TRBV18 and TRBJ2-5, with TRBD1 as a possible D gene (5 bases). Trimming left V 0 bases short and J 0 bases short, with 8 bases between. Per the germline V gene, CDR1 is KGHSH and CDR2 is LQKENI. The CDR3 is 15 residues long. In DNA form, the CDR3 reads TGTGCCAGCTCACCACCAGGGGTAAACCAAGAGACCCAGTACTTC. Its protein is CASSPPGVNQETQYF.

V is TRBV10-3 and J is TRBJ2-7; D gene ambiguous. Germline loops: CDR1 ENHRY, CDR2 SYGVKD. V lost 0 bases and J 4 bases, leaving 7 bases between the germline ends. The CDR3 loop spans 13 amino acids. In nucleotides, the CDR3 is TGTGCCATCAGTGAGTCGAAAGGGTACGAGCAGTACTTC. This encodes CAISESKGYEQYF.

This CDR3 is CASRKGDEGYGYTF. In DNA form, the CDR3 reads TGTGCCAGCCGTAAGGGGGACGAGGGCTATGGCTACACCTTC. The chain has TRBV4-2 and TRBJ1-2; maybe TRBD1 (6 bases). Trimming took 8 bases from V and 4 from J, leaving 17 bases between them. The CDR3 runs to 14 residues. The germline V gene has CDR1 LGHNA and CDR2 YNFKEQ.

The J gene is TRBJ2-2, the V gene TRBV29-1; perhaps TRBD1 as D (6 bases). CDR1 SQVTM and CDR2 ANQGSEA come from the germline V gene. The germline V and J ends were trimmed by 7 bases and 4 bases, with 16 bases remaining between them. The CDR3 length is 14 residues. CDR3 nucleotide sequence: TGCAGCGGAGTGGGGGCGGTCGGCACCGGGGAGCTGTTTTTT. Translation gives CSGVGAVGTGELFF.

The rearrangement joins TRBV7-9 to TRBJ2-5; 8 bases fit TRBD1. This CDR3 spans 13 amino acids. Trimming cost V 7 bases and J 7 bases; bases outside gene matches: 8. Germline V CDR1 and CDR2: SEHNR, FQNEAQ (reference sequence). In nucleotides, the CDR3 is TGTGCCAGCACAGGACAGGGCTTGGGGACCCAGTACTTC. Translating gives CASTGQGLGTQYF.

The chain links TRBV7-2 to TRBJ2-1, with 7 nucleotides matching TRBD2. CDR1 and CDR2 (germline): SGHTA, FQGNSA. The CDR3 totals 13 residues. The V gene end was trimmed by 6 bases and the J gene end by 6 bases; junction bases not matched to a gene: 5. The CDR3 is CASRAGLLNEQFF. In nucleotides, the CDR3 is TGTGCCAGCAGAGCGGGACTACTCAATGAGCAGTTCTTC.

The sample holds one count of this clone. The chain links TRBV29-1 to TRBJ1-1; tentatively, D is TRBD1 (5 bases). Germline CDR1 reads SQVTM; CDR2 reads ANQGSEA. Trimming cost V 2 bases and J 3 bases, with 16 bases left between them. This CDR3 region has 15 residues. The CDR3 spells CSVERLGRDYTEAFF. DNA of the CDR3: TGCAGCGTTGAACGCCTAGGCAGGGACTACACTGAAGCTTTCTTT.

The chain links TRBV4-1 to TRBJ2-1; 10 bases are shared with TRBD1. The CDR3 spans 16 residues. The V gene end was trimmed by 3 bases and the J gene end by 8 bases; junction bases not matched to a gene: 10. Germline V CDR1 and CDR2: MGHRA, YSYEKL. For the CDR3, the DNA is TGCGCCAGCAGCCAGGCGGACAGGGGGGGTATTTATGAGCAGTTCTTC. Its translation: CASSQADRGGIYEQFF.

The rearrangement uses TRBV15 and TRBJ1-1; no reliable D call. CDR1 LNHNV and CDR2 YYDKDF come from the germline V gene (reference sequence). The CDR3 is made up of 15 amino acids. With 0 bases removed from V and 0 bases from J, the gap between germline ends came to 8 bases. The CDR3 bases are TGTGCCACCAGCAGAGATCTCGGTTTGAACACTGAAGCTTTCTTT. Translation: CATSRDLGLNTEAFF.

The chain carries TRBV10-3 and TRBJ2-3, with 8 positions matching TRBD2. The V segment lost 4 bases and the J segment 8 bases; nucleotides outside the gene matches: 8. The CDR3 sequence is 14 residues long. Germline CDR1 is ENHRY and CDR2 is SYGVKD. The CDR3 DNA follows: TGTGCCATCAGTGCTGAGCGGGAGACGGGTACGCAGTATTTT. Its translation is CAISAERETGTQYF.

The rearrangement joins TRBV5-4 to TRBJ2-7, with a weak D call TRBD2 (6 bases). Trimming left V 4 bases short and J 3 bases short, with 14 bases between. Germline CDR1 SGHNT, CDR2 YYREEE (reference sequence). The length of the CDR3 is 14 residues. As DNA, the CDR3 is TGTGCCAGCAGCAACCCGGGACTGATCTACGAGCAGTACTTC. This encodes CASSNPGLIYEQYF.